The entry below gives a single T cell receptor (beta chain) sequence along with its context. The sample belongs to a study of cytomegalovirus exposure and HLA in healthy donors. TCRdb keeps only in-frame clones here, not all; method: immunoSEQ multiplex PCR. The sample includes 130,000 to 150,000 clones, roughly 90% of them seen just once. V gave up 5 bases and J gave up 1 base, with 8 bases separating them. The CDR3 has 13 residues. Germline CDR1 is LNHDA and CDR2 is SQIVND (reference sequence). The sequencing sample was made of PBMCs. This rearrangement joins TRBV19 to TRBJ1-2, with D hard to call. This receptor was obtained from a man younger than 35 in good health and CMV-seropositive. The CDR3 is CASSPGDNYGYTF. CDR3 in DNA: TGTGCCAGTAGTCCCGGAGATAACTATGGCTACACCTTC.